This T cell receptor beta chain was sequenced during a study of CD8 T cells in ankylosing spondylitis. Study-wide results and limits: Reportedly, disease-linked clones are significantly enriched in ankylosing spondylitis patients' matched synovial fluid. What seemed typical of ankylosing spondylitis blood was a TCR beta motif built from roughly eight highly homologous variants. Some motif variants were previously reported in reactive arthritis synovial fluid and blood.

This clonotype was observed a few times. What it recognizes is unknown. Germline assignment: CDR1 SQVTM and CDR2 ANQGSEA. CDR3 length: 12 residues. V dropped 4 bases and J dropped 5 bases, with 12 bases sitting between them. Library preparation for TCR beta used quantitative 5'-RACE with molecular barcodes. TCRdb fed the 5' RACE reads into MiXCR, producing one record per CDR3 protein. The sample shows about 260,000 distinct CDR3 sequences, roughly 25% of them seen only once. The sample taken for sequencing was blood, either unsorted or a sorted T cell fraction (not recorded which). The receptor comes from a male donor with ankylosing spondylitis or in good health (not recorded which). The rearrangement uses TRBV29-1 and TRBJ2-7; maybe TRBD1 (6 bases). As DNA, the CDR3 is TGCAGCGTTGGGCACAGGGCTAACGAGCAGTACTTC. This translates into CSVGHRANEQYF.